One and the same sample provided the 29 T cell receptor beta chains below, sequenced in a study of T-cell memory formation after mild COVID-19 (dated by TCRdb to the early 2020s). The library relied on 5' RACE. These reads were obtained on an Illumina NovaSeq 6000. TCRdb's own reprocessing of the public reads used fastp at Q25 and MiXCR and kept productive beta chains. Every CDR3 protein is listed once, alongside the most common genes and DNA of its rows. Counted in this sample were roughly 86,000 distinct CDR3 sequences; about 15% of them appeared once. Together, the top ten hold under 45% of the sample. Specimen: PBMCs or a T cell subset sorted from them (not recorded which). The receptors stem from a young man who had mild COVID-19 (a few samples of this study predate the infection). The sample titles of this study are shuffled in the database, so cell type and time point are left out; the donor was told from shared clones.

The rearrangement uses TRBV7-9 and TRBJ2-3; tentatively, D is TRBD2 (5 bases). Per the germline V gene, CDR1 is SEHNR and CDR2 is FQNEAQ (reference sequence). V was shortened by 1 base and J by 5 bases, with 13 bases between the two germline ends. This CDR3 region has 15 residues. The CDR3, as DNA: TGTGCCAGCAGCTTAGGGCGGGTTATCGAAGATACGCAGTATTTT. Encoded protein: CASSLGRVIEDTQYF.

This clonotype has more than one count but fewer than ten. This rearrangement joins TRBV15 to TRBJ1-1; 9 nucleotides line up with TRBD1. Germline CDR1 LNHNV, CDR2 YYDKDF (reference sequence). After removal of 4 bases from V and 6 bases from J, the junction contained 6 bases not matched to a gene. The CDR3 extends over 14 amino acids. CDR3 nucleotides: TGTGCCACCAGCACCGGGACAGGGTGGGCTGAAGCTTTCTTT. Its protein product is CATSTGTGWAEAFF.

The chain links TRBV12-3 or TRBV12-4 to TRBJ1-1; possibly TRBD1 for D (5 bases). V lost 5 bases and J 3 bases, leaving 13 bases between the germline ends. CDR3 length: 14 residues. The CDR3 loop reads CASSRGREHTEAFF. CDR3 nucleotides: TGTGCCAGCAGTAGGGGCAGGGAGCACACTGAAGCTTTCTTT.

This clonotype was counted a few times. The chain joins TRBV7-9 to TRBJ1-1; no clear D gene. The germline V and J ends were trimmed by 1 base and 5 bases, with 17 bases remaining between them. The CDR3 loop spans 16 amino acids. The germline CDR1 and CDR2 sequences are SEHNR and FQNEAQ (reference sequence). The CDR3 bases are TGTGCCAGCAGCTTAGATCCCGGTCCGGGAAGGACTGAAGCTTTCTTT. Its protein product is CASSLDPGPGRTEAFF. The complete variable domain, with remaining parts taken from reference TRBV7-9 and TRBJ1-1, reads DTGVSQNPRHKITKRGQNVTFRCDPISEHNRLYWYRQTLGQGPEFLTYFQNEAQLEKSRLLSDRFSAERPKGSFSTLEIQRTEQGDSAMYLCASSLDPGPGRTEAFFGQGTRLTVV.

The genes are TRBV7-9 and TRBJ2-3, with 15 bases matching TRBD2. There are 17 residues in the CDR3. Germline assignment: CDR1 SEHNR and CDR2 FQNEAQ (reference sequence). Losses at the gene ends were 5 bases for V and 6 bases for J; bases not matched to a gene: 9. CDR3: CASSRGLAGGPGDTQYF. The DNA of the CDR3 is TGTGCCAGCAGCAGGGGACTAGCGGGGGGCCCTGGGGATACGCAGTATTTT.

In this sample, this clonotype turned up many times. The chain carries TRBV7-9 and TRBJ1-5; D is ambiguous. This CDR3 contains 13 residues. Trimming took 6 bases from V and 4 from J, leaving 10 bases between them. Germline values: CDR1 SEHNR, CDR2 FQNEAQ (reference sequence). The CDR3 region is CASSLPGNQPQHF. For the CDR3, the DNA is TGTGCCAGCAGTCTTCCGGGGAATCAGCCCCAGCATTTT.

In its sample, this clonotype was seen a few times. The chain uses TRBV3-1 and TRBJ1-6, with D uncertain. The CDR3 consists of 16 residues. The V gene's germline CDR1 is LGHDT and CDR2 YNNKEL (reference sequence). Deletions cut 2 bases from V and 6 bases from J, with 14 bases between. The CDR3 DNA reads TGTGCCAGCAGCCAAAGCCTCGGAGGACTTAATTCACCCCTCCACTTT. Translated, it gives CASSQSLGGLNSPLHF.

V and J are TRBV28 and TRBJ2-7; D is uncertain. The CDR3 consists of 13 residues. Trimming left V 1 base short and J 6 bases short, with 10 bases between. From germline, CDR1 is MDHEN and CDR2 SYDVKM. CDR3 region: CASSLLGTSEQYV. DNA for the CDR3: TGTGCCAGCAGTTTATTAGGTACGTCCGAGCAGTACGTC.

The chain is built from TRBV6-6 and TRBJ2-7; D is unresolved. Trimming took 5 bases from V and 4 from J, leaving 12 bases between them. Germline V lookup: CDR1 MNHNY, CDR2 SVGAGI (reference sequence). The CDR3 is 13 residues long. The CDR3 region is CASSAPRDYEQYF. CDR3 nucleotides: TGTGCCAGCAGTGCCCCTAGGGATTACGAGCAGTACTTC.

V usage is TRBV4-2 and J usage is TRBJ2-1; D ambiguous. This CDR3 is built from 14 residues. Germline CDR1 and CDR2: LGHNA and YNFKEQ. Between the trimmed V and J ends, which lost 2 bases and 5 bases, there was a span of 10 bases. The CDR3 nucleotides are TGTGCCAGCAGCCAACGCGGACCGCACAATGAGCAGTTCTTC. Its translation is CASSQRGPHNEQFF.

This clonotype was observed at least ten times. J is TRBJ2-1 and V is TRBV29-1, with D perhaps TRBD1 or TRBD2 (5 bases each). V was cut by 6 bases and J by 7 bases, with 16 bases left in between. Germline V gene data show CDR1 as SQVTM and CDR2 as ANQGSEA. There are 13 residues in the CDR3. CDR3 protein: CSVWGATGNEQFF. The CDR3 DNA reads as TGCAGCGTCTGGGGCGCGACGGGGAATGAGCAGTTCTTC.

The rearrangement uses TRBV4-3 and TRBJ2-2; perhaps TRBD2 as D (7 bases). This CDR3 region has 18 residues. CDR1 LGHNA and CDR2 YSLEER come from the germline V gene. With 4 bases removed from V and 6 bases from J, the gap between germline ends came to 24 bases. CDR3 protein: CASSPHGGGVSRAGELFF. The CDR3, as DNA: TGCGCCAGCAGCCCGCATGGGGGGGGCGTATCGAGGGCCGGGGAGCTGTTTTTT.

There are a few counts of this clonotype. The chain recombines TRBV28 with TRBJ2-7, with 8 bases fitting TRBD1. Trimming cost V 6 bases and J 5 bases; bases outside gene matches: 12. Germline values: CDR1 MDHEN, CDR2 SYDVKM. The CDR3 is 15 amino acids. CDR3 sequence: CASSRTLTGANEQYV. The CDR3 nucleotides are TGTGCCAGCAGCCGGACGCTGACAGGGGCCAACGAGCAGTACGTC.

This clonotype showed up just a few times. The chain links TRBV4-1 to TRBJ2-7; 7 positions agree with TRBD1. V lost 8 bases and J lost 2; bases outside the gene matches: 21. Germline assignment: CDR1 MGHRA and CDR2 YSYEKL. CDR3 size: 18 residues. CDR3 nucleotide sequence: TGCGCCAGCGCGGAACAGGGGCATAGAACGGTTGGAGCCTACGAGCAGTACTTC. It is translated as CASAEQGHRTVGAYEQYF.

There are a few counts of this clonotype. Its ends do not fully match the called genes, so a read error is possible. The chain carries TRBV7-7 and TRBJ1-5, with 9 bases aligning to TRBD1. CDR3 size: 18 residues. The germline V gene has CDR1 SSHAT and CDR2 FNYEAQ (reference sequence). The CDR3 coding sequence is TGTGCTAGCAGCAAGCCCGGGACAGGGATTGATAGCAATCAGCCCCAGCATTTT. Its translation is CASSKPGTGIDSNQPQHF. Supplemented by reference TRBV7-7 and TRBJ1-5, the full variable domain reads GAGVSQSPRYKVTKRGQDVTLRCDPISSHATLYWYQQALGQGPEFLTYFNYEAQPDKSGLPSDRFSAERPEGSISTLTIQRTEQRDSAMYRCASSKPGTGIDSNQPQHFGDGTRLSIL.

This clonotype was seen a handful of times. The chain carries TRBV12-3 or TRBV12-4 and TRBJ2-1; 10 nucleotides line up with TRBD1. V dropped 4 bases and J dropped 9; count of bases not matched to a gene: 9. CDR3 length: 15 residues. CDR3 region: CASSSPGQGRGEQFF. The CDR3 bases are TGTGCCAGCAGTTCGCCGGGACAGGGGCGTGGTGAGCAGTTCTTC.

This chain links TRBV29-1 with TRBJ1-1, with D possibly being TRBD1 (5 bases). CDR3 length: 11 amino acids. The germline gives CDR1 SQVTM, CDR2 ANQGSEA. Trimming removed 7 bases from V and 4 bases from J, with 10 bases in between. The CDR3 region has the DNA TGCAGCGCACAGGATGGCACTGAAGCTTTCTTT. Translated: CSAQDGTEAFF.

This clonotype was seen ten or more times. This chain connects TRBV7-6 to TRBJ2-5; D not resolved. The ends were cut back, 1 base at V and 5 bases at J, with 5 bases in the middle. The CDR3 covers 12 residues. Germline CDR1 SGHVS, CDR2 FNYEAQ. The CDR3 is CASSLELETQYF. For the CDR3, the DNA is TGTGCCAGCAGCTTAGAGTTGGAGACCCAGTACTTC.

The CDR3 DNA reads TGCAGTGCTCCAGGGTCCGCAGATACGCAGTATTTT. Translating it yields CSAPGSADTQYF. The chain combines TRBV20-1 with TRBJ2-3, with D perhaps TRBD1 (5 bases). Per the germline V gene, CDR1 is DFQATT and CDR2 is SNEGSKA (reference sequence). The CDR3 consists of 12 residues. V lost 5 bases and J 4 bases, leaving 10 bases between the germline ends.

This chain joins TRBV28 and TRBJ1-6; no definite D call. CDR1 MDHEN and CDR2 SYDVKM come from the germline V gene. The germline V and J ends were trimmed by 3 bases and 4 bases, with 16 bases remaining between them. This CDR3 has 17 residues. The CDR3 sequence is CASSFSPLTEYNSPLHF. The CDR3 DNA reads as TGTGCCAGCAGTTTTTCCCCCTTGACGGAATATAATTCACCCCTCCACTTT.

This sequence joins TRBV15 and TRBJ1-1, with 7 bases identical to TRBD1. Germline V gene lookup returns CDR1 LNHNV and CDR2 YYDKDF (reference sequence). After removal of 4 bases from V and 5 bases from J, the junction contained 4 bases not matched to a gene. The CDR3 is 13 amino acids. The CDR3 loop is CATSTYRGTEAFF. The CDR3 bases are TGTGCCACCAGCACCTACAGGGGTACTGAAGCTTTCTTT. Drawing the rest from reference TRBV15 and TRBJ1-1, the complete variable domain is DAMVIQNPRYQVTQFGKPVTLSCSQTLNHNVMYWYQQKSSQAPKLLFHYYDKDFNNEADTPDNFQSRRPNTSFCFLDIRSPGLGDTAMYLCATSTYRGTEAFFGQGTRLTVV.

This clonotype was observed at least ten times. The CDR3 loop reads CASSPGTYEQYF. The CDR3 bases are TGTGCCAGCAGCCCAGGTACCTACGAGCAGTACTTC. V gene TRBV11-2 combines with J gene TRBJ2-7; no clear D gene. Trimming left V 5 bases short and J 2 bases short, with 7 bases between. The CDR3 loop spans 12 amino acids. Per germline, CDR1 SGHAT and CDR2 FQNNGV.

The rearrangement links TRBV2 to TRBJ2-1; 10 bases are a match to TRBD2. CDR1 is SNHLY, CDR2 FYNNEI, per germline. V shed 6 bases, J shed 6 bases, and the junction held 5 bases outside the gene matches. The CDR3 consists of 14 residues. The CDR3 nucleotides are TGTGCCAGCAGGCAGCGGGGGGGCCTCAATGAGCAGTTCTTC. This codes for CASRQRGGLNEQFF.

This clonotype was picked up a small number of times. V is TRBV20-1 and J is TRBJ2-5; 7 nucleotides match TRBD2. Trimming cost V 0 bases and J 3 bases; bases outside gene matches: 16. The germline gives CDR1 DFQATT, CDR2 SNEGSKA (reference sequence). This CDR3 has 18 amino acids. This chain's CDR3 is CSARDQPPGLVREETQYF. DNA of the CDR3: TGCAGTGCTAGAGATCAACCCCCCGGACTAGTACGGGAAGAGACCCAGTACTTC.

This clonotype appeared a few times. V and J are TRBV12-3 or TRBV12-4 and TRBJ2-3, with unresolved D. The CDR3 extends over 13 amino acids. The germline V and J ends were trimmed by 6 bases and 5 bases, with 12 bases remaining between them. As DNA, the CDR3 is TGTGCCAGCAGATCCAGTAACGTAGATACGCAGTATTTT. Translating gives CASRSSNVDTQYF.

CDR3 amino acids: CASSRPSSPLHF. DNA for the CDR3: TGTGCCAGCAGTAGGCCGAGTTCACCCCTCCACTTT. The V and J genes are TRBV12-3 or TRBV12-4 and TRBJ1-6; unclear D gene. This CDR3 has 12 amino acids. Trimming removed 5 bases from V and 9 bases from J, with 8 bases in between.

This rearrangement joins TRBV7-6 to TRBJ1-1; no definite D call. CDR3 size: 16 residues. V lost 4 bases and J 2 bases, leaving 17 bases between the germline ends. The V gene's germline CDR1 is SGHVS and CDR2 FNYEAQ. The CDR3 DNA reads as TGTGCCAGCAGCTCGAGGCGATCACTGGAAAACACTGAAGCTTTCTTT. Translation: CASSSRRSLENTEAFF.

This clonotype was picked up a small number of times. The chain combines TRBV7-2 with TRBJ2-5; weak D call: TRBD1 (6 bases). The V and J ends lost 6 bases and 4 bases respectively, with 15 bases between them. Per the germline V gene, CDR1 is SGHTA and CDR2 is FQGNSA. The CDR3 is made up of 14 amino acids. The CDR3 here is CASSRGGMGETQYF. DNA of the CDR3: TGTGCCAGCAGTCGAGGGGGTATGGGAGAGACCCAGTACTTC.

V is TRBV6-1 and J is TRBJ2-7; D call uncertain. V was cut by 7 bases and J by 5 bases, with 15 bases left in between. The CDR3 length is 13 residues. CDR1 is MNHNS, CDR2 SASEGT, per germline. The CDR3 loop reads CASNPVGRHEQYF. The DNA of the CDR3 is TGTGCCAGCAACCCAGTCGGTCGCCACGAGCAGTACTTC.